The 20 T cell receptor beta chains listed next were all sequenced from one sample in a study of post-analysis software for immune sequencing data. Antigens of these TCRs are unknown. Notes on the study in general: Patients carried a handful of TRBV segments more frequently than controls did, and TRBV5-6, TRBV5-1 and TRBV20-1 were among them.

The library was made from cDNA and included unique molecular identifiers. TCRdb passed the PCR reads through MiXCR, listing each CDR3 protein once. The sample consists of roughly 600,000 distinct CDR3 sequences, around 44% of them appearing once. Material for sequencing was blood. The receptors were gathered from a girl under 18 with multiple sclerosis.

This clonotype was seen more than once but under ten times. J is TRBJ2-3 and V is TRBV5-1, with 7 positions matching TRBD1. This CDR3 is 14 amino acids long. The trim removed 5 bases at V and 2 bases at J, leaving 5 bases unmatched. Germline values: CDR1 SGHRS, CDR2 YFSETQ. The CDR3 reads CASSFTGDTDTQYF. The CDR3, as DNA: TGCGCCAGCAGTTTCACAGGGGACACAGATACGCAGTATTTT.

The chain recombines TRBV5-1 with TRBJ1-1, with a weak D call TRBD1 (5 bases). Germline CDR1 is SGHRS and CDR2 is YFSETQ. The CDR3 loop spans 16 amino acids. The ends were cut back, 0 bases at V and 6 bases at J, with 18 bases in the middle. CDR3 sequence (DNA): TGCGCCAGCAGCTTGGCTGTAGGAGGGGTTAGCCCTGAAGCTTTCTTT. Residues: CASSLAVGGVSPEAFF.

The rearrangement links TRBV6-2 or TRBV6-3 to TRBJ2-5; TRBD2 is a possible D gene (6 bases). Germline V gene lookup returns CDR1 MNHEY and CDR2 SVGEGT. V lost 6 bases and J lost 2, with 16 bases in between. The CDR3 covers 15 residues. The CDR3 is CASSRGTISQETQYF. The DNA of the CDR3 is TGTGCCAGCAGCCGCGGGACCATCTCTCAAGAGACCCAGTACTTC.

This chain uses TRBV10-3 with TRBJ1-2, with D perhaps TRBD1 (6 bases). The germline V gene encodes CDR1 ENHRY and CDR2 SYGVKD. Trimming removed 6 bases from V and 4 bases from J, with 12 bases in between. The CDR3 is 13 residues long. The CDR3: CAIRRQVGYGYTF. The CDR3 DNA follows: TGTGCCATCAGACGACAGGTCGGCTATGGCTACACCTTC.

The chain employs TRBV7-2 and TRBJ2-4, with D perhaps matching TRBD1 (6 bases). CDR1 SGHTA and CDR2 FQGNSA come from the germline V gene. The CDR3 is made up of 15 amino acids. The V and J ends lost 1 base and 2 bases respectively, with 9 bases between them. This CDR3 is CASSLVGGTKNIQYF. The CDR3 DNA reads TGTGCCAGCAGCTTAGTAGGGGGTACCAAAAACATTCAGTACTTC.

The V gene is TRBV7-8, the J gene TRBJ2-5; D gene unclear. There are 12 residues in the CDR3. V was pared by 8 bases and J by 2 bases, with 9 bases between. Germline CDR1 and CDR2: SGHVS and FQNEAQ. The CDR3 sequence: CASSRVQETQYF. The CDR3 nucleotides are TGTGCCAGCTCTCGGGTGCAAGAGACCCAGTACTTC. Full variable domain (remainder filled in from reference TRBV7-8 and TRBJ2-5): GAGVSQSPRYKVAKRGQDVALRCDPISGHVSLFWYQQALGQGPEFLTYFQNEAQLDKSGLPSDRFFAERPEGSVSTLKIQRTQQEDSAVYLCASSRVQETQYFGPGTRLLVL.

This chain joins TRBV10-3 and TRBJ2-2; D is unresolved. Trimming stripped 5 bases from V and 0 bases from J, with 13 bases between. CDR1 is ENHRY and CDR2 is SYGVKD in the germline V gene. The CDR3 length is 16 residues. The CDR3 bases are TGTGCCATCAGTCACCGAGATCCTTCGAACACCGGGGAGCTGTTTTTT. Protein: CAISHRDPSNTGELFF.

With regard to this clonotype: At one of its ends the junction is not consistent with the germline gene, which may arise from a read error. The rearrangement uses TRBV12-3 or TRBV12-4 and TRBJ2-3, with 7 bases aligning to TRBD2. CDR3 length: 14 residues. The CDR3 protein is CAGSPLAGTDTQYF. The CDR3 DNA reads as TGTGCCGGCAGTCCCCTAGCGGGCACAGATACGCAGTATTTT.

In its sample, this clonotype was seen a few times. DNA of the CDR3: TGCGCCAGCAGGGTGGGGGTTGACCTGATCTCCTACGAGCAGTACTTC. Residues: CASRVGVDLISYEQYF. The chain employs TRBV5-1 and TRBJ2-7; D assignment may be TRBD1 or TRBD2 (5 bases each). The CDR3 is 16 amino acids. Between the trimmed V and J ends, which lost 5 bases and 0 bases, there was a span of 18 bases. Germline CDR1 SGHRS, CDR2 YFSETQ.

The chain employs TRBV12-3 or TRBV12-4 and TRBJ2-7; the D gene is possibly TRBD2 (6 bases). This CDR3 is 15 amino acids long. Deletions cut 6 bases from V and 2 bases from J, with 17 bases between. CDR3 sequence (DNA): TGTGCCAGCAGGCCTCGGGGGTCCCCCGCCTACGAGCAGTACTTC. Its protein is CASRPRGSPAYEQYF.

This clonotype was counted once. The chain uses TRBV2 and TRBJ1-2; D gene ambiguous. Deletions cut 8 bases from V and 0 bases from J, with 10 bases between. The CDR3 runs to 13 residues. Germline CDR1 and CDR2: SNHLY and FYNNEI. CDR3 protein: CASVPWSNYGYTF. CDR3 in DNA: TGTGCCAGCGTCCCCTGGTCTAACTATGGCTACACCTTC.

With respect to this clonotype: Mismatch with germline at one junction end may stem from a read error. This chain links TRBV10-3 with TRBJ2-1, with a weak D call TRBD2 (6 bases). The CDR3 is 13 residues long. Germline V gene data show CDR1 as ENHRY and CDR2 as SYGVKD. The CDR3 DNA is TGCGCCATGGTGGAGGGGCCAGGGAATGAGCAGTTCTTC. It is translated as CAMVEGPGNEQFF.

This clonotype was observed a handful of times. The V and J genes are TRBV29-1 and TRBJ2-1, with 8 bases lining up with TRBD1. The CDR3 sequence is 15 residues long. V shed 6 bases and J 4 bases; nucleotides not matched to a gene: 11. Germline V gene sequence: CDR1 SQVTM, CDR2 ANQGSEA. CDR3 coding DNA: TGCAGCGTCGAATCGGGGGACAGGATTTACAATGAGCAGTTCTTC. Translation: CSVESGDRIYNEQFF.

CDR3 in amino acids: CASSITSGGSGDTQYF. In DNA, the CDR3 is TGTGCCAGCAGCATCACTAGCGGGGGGTCTGGAGATACGCAGTATTTT. The chain couples TRBV7-3 to TRBJ2-3; 12 nucleotides line up with TRBD2. CDR1 is SGHTA, CDR2 FQGTGA, per germline. V trimming: 5 bases; J trimming: 5 bases; junction bases outside the gene matches: 8. This CDR3 has 16 amino acids.

A remark on this clonotype: At one end, the junction sequence differs from germline, possibly due to a read error. The genes are TRBV12-3 or TRBV12-4 and TRBJ2-3, with 13 bases matching TRBD2. CDR3 size: 17 residues. The CDR3 spells CTSSLAGLAGITDTQYF. In DNA form, the CDR3 reads TGTACCAGCAGTTTAGCGGGACTAGCGGGGATCACAGATACGCAGTATTTT.

V is TRBV20-1 and J is TRBJ2-5; D unresolved. This CDR3 spans 12 amino acids. Germline values: CDR1 DFQATT, CDR2 SNEGSKA (reference sequence). V lost 2 bases and J 1 base, leaving 5 bases between the germline ends. CDR3 DNA sequence: TGCAGTGCTAGACGCTTCCAAGAGACCCAGTACTTC. Protein: CSARRFQETQYF.

J is TRBJ1-2 and V is TRBV7-2, with 8 nucleotides matching TRBD1. V shed 5 bases and J 7 bases; nucleotides not matched to a gene: 9. The CDR3 is 14 amino acids. The germline V gene has CDR1 SGHTA and CDR2 FQGNSA. CDR3 sequence (DNA): TGTGCCAGCAGCGGCCCGGACAGGGCGGGTGGCTACACCTTC. The encoded protein is CASSGPDRAGGYTF.

The V call is TRBV2, the J call TRBJ1-2; TRBD1 is a possible D gene (5 bases). Trimming took off 6 bases at V and 3 bases at J, with 17 bases between the two ends. The CDR3 totals 15 residues. Germline CDR1 and CDR2: SNHLY and FYNNEI. As DNA, the CDR3 is TGTGCCAGCAGCCCAAAATCCGGGACGGACTATGGCTACACCTTC. Protein product: CASSPKSGTDYGYTF.

This clonotype was detected only a few times. The chain joins TRBV5-6 to TRBJ2-3, with D perhaps TRBD2 (6 bases). The CDR3 totals 15 residues. Germline V gene sequence: CDR1 SGHDT, CDR2 YYEEEE. The V end was cut by 0 bases, the J end by 3 bases, with 11 bases between. The CDR3 region has the DNA TGTGCCAGCAGCTTGGTGTTTAGCGGAACAGATACGCAGTATTTT. Its translation is CASSLVFSGTDTQYF.

The chain uses TRBV28 and TRBJ2-5; possibly TRBD1 or TRBD2 for D (5 bases each). The CDR3 extends over 13 amino acids. Germline lookup yields CDR1 MDHEN and CDR2 SYDVKM. With 6 bases removed from V and 4 bases from J, the gap between germline ends came to 12 bases. In DNA form, the CDR3 reads TGTGCCAGCAGGGGGGACGCCCGAGAGACCCAGTACTTC. Translated, it gives CASRGDARETQYF.